What follows are 14 T cell receptor beta chains derived from one specimen sequenced in a study of blood T cell repertoires in COVID-19 (dated by TCRdb to the early 2020s). Library preparation used the immunoSEQ multiplex PCR assay. TCRdb's version of the immuneACCESS table is confined to in-frame rearrangements and falls short of the full clone set. An unresolved V gene accounts for under half of the shortfall where checked; the remainder is of unknown origin. The sample includes fewer than 300,000 clones, with roughly 90% observed a single time. The ten top clones hold over 2% of the sample. Sequenced input: peripheral blood. The receptor set was obtained from a woman aged 25 to 45 with COVID-19, enrolled during active disease.

The chain uses TRBV30 and TRBJ2-3; a possible D gene is TRBD1 (5 bases). The CDR3 has 14 amino acids. Germline V gene data show CDR1 as GTSNPN and CDR2 as SVGIG (reference sequence). The V gene lost 5 bases and the J gene lost 4 bases, with 16 bases spanning the gap. The CDR3 reads CAWGAAGISDTQYF. The DNA for the CDR3 is TGTGCCTGGGGCGCGGCAGGGATCTCAGATACGCAGTATTTT.

The chain carries TRBV11-3 and TRBJ2-5, with 8 positions matching TRBD1. Looked up from germline, CDR1 is SGHNT and CDR2 is YENEEA. Unmatched junction bases numbered 8, after V lost 5 bases and J lost 3 bases. The CDR3 consists of 15 residues. The DNA for the CDR3 is TGTGCCAGCAGCCCCCAGGGGGCCGGCAAAGAGACCCAGTACTTC. Protein: CASSPQGAGKETQYF.

The genes are TRBV5-4 and TRBJ2-2; 8 bases agree with TRBD1. CDR3 size: 16 residues. Trimming removed 0 bases from V and 1 base from J; junction bases left unmatched: 2. Per the germline V gene, CDR1 is SGHNT and CDR2 is YYREEE (reference sequence). The CDR3, as DNA: TGTGCCAGCAGCTTGGGGGGGACAGGGAACACCGGGGAGCTGTTTTTT. It translates to CASSLGGTGNTGELFF.

The chain uses TRBV6-6 and TRBJ1-5; possible D gene TRBD1, 6 bases. Germline values: CDR1 MNHNY, CDR2 SVGAGI (reference sequence). CDR3 length: 14 residues. Deletions cut 11 bases from V and 6 bases from J, with 20 bases between. CDR3 amino acids: CAAAGAGVSQPQHF. The CDR3 bases are TGTGCCGCCGCTGGAGCAGGGGTGAGTCAGCCCCAGCATTTT.

The chain uses TRBV6-5 and TRBJ1-1, with D unclear. The CDR3 consists of 15 residues. Trimming pared 5 bases from V and 4 bases from J, leaving 17 bases between. CDR1 is MNHEY and CDR2 is SVGAGI in the germline V gene. The CDR3 DNA is TGTGCCAGCAGTCCCCGACTAAATCTTGGCACTGAAGCTTTCTTT. Residues: CASSPRLNLGTEAFF.

The rearrangement links TRBV4-1 to TRBJ2-7, with 8 bases fitting TRBD1. Germline CDR1 and CDR2: MGHRA and YSYEKL. The CDR3 loop spans 15 amino acids. V shed 4 bases and J 3 bases; nucleotides not matched to a gene: 8. The CDR3: CASSLRQGQGYEQYF. CDR3 bases: TGCGCCAGCAGCCTACGCCAAGGACAGGGCTACGAGCAGTACTTC.

The rearrangement links TRBV14 to TRBJ1-2; D is undetermined. CDR3 length: 13 amino acids. Germline V lookup: CDR1 SGHDN, CDR2 FVKESK. V dropped 2 bases and J dropped 3 bases, with 7 bases sitting between them. This CDR3 reads CASSQSQYYGYTF. The CDR3 DNA follows: TGTGCCAGCAGCCAATCACAGTACTATGGCTACACCTTC. Drawing the rest from reference TRBV14 and TRBJ1-2, the complete variable domain is EAGVTQFPSHSVIEKGQTVTLRCDPISGHDNLYWYRRVMGKEIKFLLHFVKESKQDESGMPNNRFLAERTGGTYSTLKVQPAELEDSGVYFCASSQSQYYGYTFGSGTRLTVV.

The gene calls are TRBV2 and TRBJ2-7; TRBD1 aligns across 10 bases. J lost 7 bases, V lost 2 bases, and 8 bases had no gene match. The CDR3 sequence is 15 residues long. Germline V lookup: CDR1 SNHLY, CDR2 FYNNEI. The CDR3 region has the DNA TGTGCCAGCAGTGAACTGGGACAGGGGATGTGGGAGCAGTACTTC. Protein: CASSELGQGMWEQYF.

This sequence joins TRBV18 and TRBJ1-5, with TRBD1 identical over 9 bases. Germline V gene lookup returns CDR1 KGHSH and CDR2 LQKENI. The CDR3 is 14 residues long. Trimming cost V 2 bases and J 6 bases; bases outside gene matches: 2. DNA for the CDR3: TGTGCCAGCTCACCAGGACAGGGGAGTCAGCCCCAGCATTTT. This gives the protein CASSPGQGSQPQHF.

J is TRBJ1-3 and V is TRBV5-1; tentative D call: TRBD1 (5 bases). Germline values: CDR1 SGHRS, CDR2 YFSETQ. The ends were cut back, 5 bases at V and 3 bases at J, with 9 bases in the middle. This CDR3 comprises 13 residues. The CDR3 nucleotides read TGCGCCAGCAGTGTAGGGGTTGGAAACACCATATATTTT. Translating it yields CASSVGVGNTIYF.

V and J are TRBV11-2 and TRBJ2-1; 12 nucleotides agree with TRBD2. Germline CDR1 is SGHAT and CDR2 is FQNNGV. The CDR3 sequence is 16 residues long. The V segment lost 1 base and the J segment 7 bases; nucleotides outside the gene matches: 5. The CDR3 loop is CASSLVRTSGTNEQFF. DNA for the CDR3: TGTGCCAGCAGCTTAGTTCGGACTAGCGGGACGAATGAGCAGTTCTTC.

This clone appeared a few times. The chain combines TRBV5-4 with TRBJ1-2; 9 bases match TRBD1. V dropped 4 bases and J dropped 4; count of bases not matched to a gene: 14. The CDR3 is made up of 17 amino acids. Germline V CDR1 and CDR2: SGHNT, YYREEE (reference sequence). The CDR3 DNA reads TGTGCCAGCAGCCCTTCCTCGGGCTCGACAGGGGGCTATGGCTACACCTTC. Protein product: CASSPSSGSTGGYGYTF.

This chain uses TRBV19 with TRBJ2-2, with 10 bases fitting TRBD1. Germline trimming cut 5 bases from V and 7 bases from J; bases unmatched to any gene: 4. Germline loops: CDR1 LNHDA, CDR2 SQIVND (reference sequence). The CDR3 totals 14 residues. CDR3: CASSPDRGLGELFF. The CDR3 DNA is TGTGCCAGTAGTCCTGACAGGGGGCTCGGGGAGCTGTTTTTT. Using reference TRBV19 and TRBJ2-2 for the parts outside the CDR3, the full variable domain is DGGITQSPKYLFRKEGQNVTLSCEQNLNHDAMYWYRQDPGQGLRLIYYSQIVNDFQKGDIAEGYSVSREKKESFPLTVTSAQKNPTAFYLCASSPDRGLGELFFGEGSRLTVL.

The CDR3 DNA follows: TGTGCCTGGAGTGTAGGTCGCAGGCAGAACACTGAAGCTTTCTTT. Its translation is CAWSVGRRQNTEAFF. The gene calls are TRBV30 and TRBJ1-1; D is unresolved. The CDR3 spans 15 residues. Germline lookup yields CDR1 GTSNPN and CDR2 SVGIG (reference sequence). The V end lost 0 bases, the J end lost 1 base, and 12 bases lay between the germline ends.